The entry below describes one TCR beta chain. The sample comes from a study of blood T cell repertoires in COVID-19. Across the whole study: The origin of the acute and convalescent COVID-19 samples was the United States, Italy and Spain.

Assignments of participants to cohorts depended upon their own reported clinical history. Two negative PCRs, clearance, or symptom resolution characterized the recovered Cohort 3 donors. Authors' methods: Quantification of nucleated cells was approximated via reference gene primer amplification. Method: immunoSEQ multiplex PCR; TCRdb's copy keeps in-frame clones and lacks some. V and J calls and clone size are copied from that table; D and trimming were computed from the DNA. The sample carries about 300,000 clones, 86% recorded once. Germline V lookup: CDR1 KGHDR, CDR2 SFDVKD. V lost 3 bases to trimming and J lost 8 bases; unmatched junction nucleotides: 10. This CDR3 is built from 16 residues.

The sample consisted of PBMCs or T cells enriched from blood (not recorded which). The J gene is TRBJ1-4, the V gene TRBV24-1; 8 bases fit TRBD1. This clonotype originated in a man aged 30 to 45 who had recovered from COVID-19. CDR3 in amino acids: CATSDPAGQGEEKLFF. CDR3 sequence (DNA): TGTGCCACCAGTGATCCAGCCGGACAGGGAGAAGAAAAACTGTTTTTT.